This T cell receptor beta chain came from a study of cytomegalovirus exposure and HLA in healthy donors. Primers for the PCR totalled 60 Vbeta and 13 Jbeta. The protocol was immunoSEQ multiplex PCR, while the TCRdb copy is restricted to in-frame clones and leaves out a portion. Of 200,000 to 300,000 clones listed, 84% were seen once; the top ten hold about 2%. The germline gives CDR1 LGHNA, CDR2 YSLEER. Trimming took 9 bases from V and 0 from J, leaving 18 bases between them. The CDR3 spans 16 residues. The chain joins TRBV4-3 to TRBJ2-1; D not resolved. The sample comprised PBMCs. The clonotype comes from a middle-aged woman in good health and CMV-seropositive. CDR3 DNA: TGCGCCAGTCCCGGGTGGCGTTTGAGCTCCTACAATGAGCAGTTCTTC. It specifies CASPGWRLSSYNEQFF.